This is a list of T cell receptor beta chains from one sample in a study of T-cell reconstitution after alpha-beta-depleted transplantation in children. TCRdb re-derived calls from the PCR reads in MiXCR, one entry per CDR3 protein. The sample shows 32,000 or so distinct CDR3 sequences, around 7% of them seen only once. The sequencing used peripheral blood, collected 60 days after TCRalphabeta/CD19-depleted stem cell transplant. The receptor set was obtained from a child under three years old who had a stem cell transplant for acute myeloid leukemia, so the T cells may come from the graft donor. Both conserved end residues are trimmed from each CDR3.

J gene | V gene | CDR3 length | CDR3 protein
TRBJ1-2 | TRBV7-9 | 11 | ASSRQQSYGYT
TRBJ2-3 | TRBV4-3 | 11 | ASSQGDSRPPY
TRBJ2-7 | TRBV6-5 | 14 | ASSYSIVGRSYEQY
TRBJ1-2 | TRBV9 | 9 | ASLPRGAQE
TRBJ2-2 | TRBV4-2 | 13 | ASSQDPLPTGELF
TRBJ1-5 | TRBV7-8 | 14 | ASSLAGVFSNQPQH
TRBJ2-7 | TRBV6-5 | 13 | ASSYASGGVYEQY
TRBJ2-1 | TRBV9 | 14 | ASSPSGGSSYNEQF
TRBJ2-7 | TRBV7-9 | 10 | ASSANPYEQY
TRBJ1-5 | TRBV7-9 | 13 | ASSLGQYSNQPQH
TRBJ2-3 | TRBV24-1 | 13 | ATSDLRGSTDTQY
TRBJ1-5 | TRBV6-5 | 11 | ASHRTGTQPQH
TRBJ2-7 | TRBV29-1 | 9 | SVGALGEQY
TRBJ1-1 | TRBV10-3 | 11 | AITETGAQEAF
TRBJ2-3 | TRBV7-2 | 14 | ASSVGTGRSPDTQY
TRBJ1-5 | TRBV6-4 | 13 | ASSDYRDRDQPQH
TRBJ2-7 | TRBV12-3/TRBV12-4 | 13 | ASSARDRGLYEQY
TRBJ1-2 | TRBV7-9 | 9 | ALSGNYGYT
TRBJ2-1 | TRBV6-2/TRBV6-3 | 10 | ASSHNYNEQF
TRBJ1-1 | TRBV4-2 | 13 | ASSQDRQLNTEAF
TRBJ2-7 | TRBV12-3/TRBV12-4 | 12 | ASRASGSVYEQY
TRBJ1-1 | TRBV2 | 14 | ASREFLKQGSTEAF
TRBJ2-7 | TRBV27 | 12 | ASSLAGWSGEQY
TRBJ2-6 | TRBV28 | 16 | ASSRRDKHVSGANVLT
TRBJ1-1 | TRBV4-1 | 13 | ASSRRDRTNTEAF
TRBJ2-6 | TRBV20-1 | 13 | SARGQGSGANVLT
TRBJ2-3 | TRBV25-1 | 11 | ASMGGMGDTQY
TRBJ2-7 | TRBV6-2/TRBV6-3 | 16 | ASSYLLQDTPSFYEQY
TRBJ2-1 | TRBV9 | 13 | ASSVGSGSRYEQF
TRBJ2-1 | TRBV11-2 | 12 | ASSLVYRGNEQF
TRBJ2-7 | TRBV7-9 | 11 | ASSLRGQDEQY
TRBJ2-1 | TRBV27 | 12 | ASSRLAGHNEQF
TRBJ2-3 | TRBV5-1 | 12 | ASTPGQVTDTQY
TRBJ2-5 | TRBV18 | 13 | ASSPVDGTQETQY
TRBJ2-1 | TRBV3-1 | 14 | ASSQKGVSSYNEQF
TRBJ2-7 | TRBV4-3 | 14 | ASSQGTSGWWEEQY
TRBJ1-1 | TRBV29-1 | 10 | SAQGEGPEAF
TRBJ1-1 | TRBV20-1 | 12 | SARKESGGTEAF
TRBJ1-5 | TRBV29-1 | 8 | SAGGDKGH
TRBJ2-2 | TRBV12-5 | 14 | ASGFREGPNTGELF
TRBJ2-5 | TRBV4-3 | 13 | ASSQDQTLEETQY
TRBJ2-7 | TRBV28 | 15 | ASSLRSLAGASYEQY
TRBJ2-3 | TRBV7-2 | 12 | ASSGGSFTDTQY
TRBJ2-5 | TRBV6-5 | 12 | ASSYSRREGTQY
TRBJ2-7 | TRBV20-1 | 9 | SAFGNREQY
TRBJ2-7 | TRBV20-1 | 10 | SGRSRDYEQY
TRBJ2-5 | TRBV28 | 13 | ASGGRQKFEETQY
TRBJ2-7 | TRBV29-1 | 11 | SVGLAGVGEQY
TRBJ1-1 | TRBV30 | 10 | AWRLQGIEAF
TRBJ1-2 | TRBV10-2 | 12 | ASFLGQGNYGYT
TRBJ2-1 | TRBV7-2 | 18 | ASSPITIRDSRGAYNEQF
TRBJ2-3 | TRBV11-2 | 13 | ASSLGSSNTDTQY
TRBJ2-7 | TRBV6-5 | 15 | ASSYSYRDFSSYEQY
TRBJ2-4 | TRBV7-8 | 14 | ASSQGGELAKNIQY
TRBJ1-1 | TRBV19 | 10 | ASSTGNTEAF
TRBJ2-1 | TRBV29-1 | 9 | SGLALNEQF
TRBJ2-3 | TRBV12-3/TRBV12-4 | 10 | ASSEAVDTQY